The rows below give T cell receptor beta chains drawn from one sample of a study of shared clonotypes between healthy human individuals. Sequencing was performed with immunoSEQ multiplex PCR; in TCRdb, only in-frame clones are kept and a portion is missing. The sample lists 2,500,000 or so clones; around nine tenths were seen once. Material for sequencing was naive CD4+ T cells sorted from blood. The receptor set was obtained from a man between 18 and 29 years old in good health. CDR3s leave out the opening cysteine and the closing phenylalanine or tryptophan.

TRBV5-5 | ASSLQGLSSYEQY
TRBV4-1 | ASNQGMGSNSPLH
TRBV30 | AWAGLANSYEQY
TRBV5-4 | ASSLAWGKRANTGELF
TRBV6-5 | ASTIRTGNSPLH
TRBV7-2 | ASSPGQETYNEQF
TRBV11-2 | ASSPDRGAADEQF
TRBV4-2 | ASSQSTQPSGGAYEQY
TRBV6-5 | ASSYTHRVKPDTQY
TRBV11-1 | ASSLLDRIYEQY
TRBV5-8 | ASSSRDKGKNTIY
TRBV2 | ASSIVAGLYEQY
TRBV7-2 | ASSLRHQSYSNQPQH
TRBV14 | ASSQDWGITEAF
TRBV5-6 | ASNPTGQASYNEQF
TRBV28 | ASSLTETFYGYT
TRBV15 | ATSRVGDRGQEKLF
TRBV28 | ASSLSGAKNIQY
TRBV6-4 | ASSWTAQQY
TRBV7-9 | ASSLLKGAHTQY
TRBV4-1 | ASSQTDRDNGELF
TRBV28 | ASSLTGYPPEAF
TRBV7-2 | ASSLDSVLIGGYT
TRBV27 | ASRSFNEQF
TRBV11-2 | ASSFEPAPLH
TRBV10-3 | AIRGTENSPLH
TRBV28 | ASRPAVRGDNQPQH
TRBV30 | AWRNSGEQY
TRBV19 | ASSTKPGSGQY
TRBV6-5 | ASSYGLSGNTIY
TRBV11-2 | ASSLGAGRISPLH
TRBV2 | ASRARGTSANNEQF
TRBV2 | ASTTGHQPQH
TRBV5-6 | ASSGYRVLGYEQY
TRBV7-9 | ASSLDRENEQF
TRBV5-1 | ASSPGRSSGANVLT
TRBV10-3 | AISAGYSYEQY
TRBV30 | AWSRPGGGYT
TRBV27 | ASSKTSGINNEQF
TRBV4-1 | ASSIDSGGLTLYEQY
TRBV28 | ASTSLAGGYYEQY
TRBV29-1 | SVTGLYEQY
TRBV5-4 | ASSALGRGQETQY
TRBV7-2 | ASSWRQARDEQY
TRBV5-1 | ASSLARTGYNEQF
TRBV30 | AWSGPGIEQY
TRBV15 | ATSRVLGKPNTEAF
TRBV7-2 | ASKWGSYNEQF
TRBV7-2 | ASSLSQGLGYGYT
TRBV29-1 | SGEAGLAVTDTQY